This T cell receptor beta chain was documented in a study of monozygotic twins with inflammatory bowel disease. The study's findings and limits: Fewer shared clonotypes with others were found in IBD patients than in healthy twins, especially with disease activity. Among IBD patients, TCRbeta diversity (inverse Simpson) was lower than in healthy co-twins. A single strong clonotype or signal linked to IBD was not supported.

With regard to this clonotype: Its antigen is undetermined.

For each CDR3 protein, TCRdb gives one entry from its re-call of the 5' RACE reads, without DNA. This sample contains around 450,000 distinct CDR3 sequences. The germline CDR1 and CDR2 sequences are DFQATT and SNEGSKA (reference sequence). CDR3 length: 14 amino acids. Source material: blood. V usage is TRBV20-1 and J usage is TRBJ1-2; with no DNA, the TCRdb D assignment of TRBD1 cannot be verified. This TCR came from a human donor with ulcerative colitis or Crohn's disease, or a healthy co-twin of an affected twin (not recorded which). The CDR3 loop reads CSARRTGMNYGYTF.